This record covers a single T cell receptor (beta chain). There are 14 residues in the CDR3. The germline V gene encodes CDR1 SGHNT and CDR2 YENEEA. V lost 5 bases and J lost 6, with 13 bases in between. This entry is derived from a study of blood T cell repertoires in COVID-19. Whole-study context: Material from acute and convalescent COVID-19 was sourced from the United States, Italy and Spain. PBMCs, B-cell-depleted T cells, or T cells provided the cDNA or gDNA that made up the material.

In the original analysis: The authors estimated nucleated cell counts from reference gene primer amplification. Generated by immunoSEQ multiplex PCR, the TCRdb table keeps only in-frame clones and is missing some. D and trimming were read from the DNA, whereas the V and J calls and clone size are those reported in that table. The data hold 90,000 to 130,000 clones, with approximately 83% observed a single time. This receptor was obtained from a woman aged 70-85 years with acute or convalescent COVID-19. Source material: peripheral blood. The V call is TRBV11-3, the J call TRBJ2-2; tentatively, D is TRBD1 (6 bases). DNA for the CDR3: TGTGCCAGCAGCCCGACGACAGGCCCCGGGGAGCTGTTTTTT. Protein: CASSPTTGPGELFF.